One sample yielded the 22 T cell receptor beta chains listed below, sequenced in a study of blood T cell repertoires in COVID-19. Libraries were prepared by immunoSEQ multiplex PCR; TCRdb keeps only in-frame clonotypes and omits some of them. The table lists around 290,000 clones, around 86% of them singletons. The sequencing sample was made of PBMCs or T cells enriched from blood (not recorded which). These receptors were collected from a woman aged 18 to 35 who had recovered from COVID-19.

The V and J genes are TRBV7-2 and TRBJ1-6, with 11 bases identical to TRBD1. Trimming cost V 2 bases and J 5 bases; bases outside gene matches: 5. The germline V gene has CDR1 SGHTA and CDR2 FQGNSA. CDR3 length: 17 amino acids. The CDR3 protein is CASSLRTGGANNSPLHF. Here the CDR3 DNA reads TGTGCCAGCAGCTTACGGACAGGGGGCGCCAATAATTCACCCCTCCACTTT.

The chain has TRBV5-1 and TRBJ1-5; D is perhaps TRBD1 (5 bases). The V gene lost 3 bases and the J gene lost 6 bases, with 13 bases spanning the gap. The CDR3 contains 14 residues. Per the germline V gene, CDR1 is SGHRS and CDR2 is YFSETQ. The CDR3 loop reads CASSSGGSGQPQHF. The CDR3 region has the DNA TGCGCCAGCAGCTCCGGGGGTTCGGGTCAGCCCCAGCATTTT.

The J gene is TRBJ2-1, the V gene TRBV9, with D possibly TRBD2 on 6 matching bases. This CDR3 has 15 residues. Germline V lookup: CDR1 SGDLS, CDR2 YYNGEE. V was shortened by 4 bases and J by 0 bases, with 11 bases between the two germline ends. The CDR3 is CASSNRGNSYNEQFF. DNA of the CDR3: TGTGCCAGCAGCAATCGGGGGAACTCCTACAATGAGCAGTTCTTC.

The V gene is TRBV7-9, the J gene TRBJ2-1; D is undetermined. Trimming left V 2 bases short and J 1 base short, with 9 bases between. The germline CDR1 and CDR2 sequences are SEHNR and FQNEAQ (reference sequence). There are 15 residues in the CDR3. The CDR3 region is CASSLYSNSYNEQFF. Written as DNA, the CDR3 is TGTGCCAGCAGCTTATACTCTAATTCCTACAATGAGCAGTTCTTC.

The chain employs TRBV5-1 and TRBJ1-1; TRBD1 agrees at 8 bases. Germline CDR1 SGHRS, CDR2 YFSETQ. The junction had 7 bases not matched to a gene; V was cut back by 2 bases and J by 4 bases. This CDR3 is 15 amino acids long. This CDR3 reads CASSFDGQGPTEAFF. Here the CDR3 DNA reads TGCGCCAGCAGCTTTGATGGACAGGGTCCCACTGAAGCTTTCTTT.

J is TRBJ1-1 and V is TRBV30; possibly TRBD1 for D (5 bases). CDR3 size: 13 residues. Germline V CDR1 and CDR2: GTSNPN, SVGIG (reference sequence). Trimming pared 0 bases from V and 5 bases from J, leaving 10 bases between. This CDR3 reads CAWSVWRGTEAFF. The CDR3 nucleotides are TGTGCCTGGAGTGTATGGAGGGGAACTGAAGCTTTCTTT.

CDR3 protein: CATSRDLGTSEAFF. Here the CDR3 DNA reads TGTGCCACCAGCAGAGACCTCGGGACTAGTGAAGCTTTCTTT. This sequence joins TRBV15 and TRBJ1-1; a weak D match, TRBD1 (5 bases). The germline CDR1 and CDR2 sequences are LNHNV and YYDKDF (reference sequence). Trimming left V 0 bases short and J 7 bases short, with 12 bases between. The CDR3 totals 14 residues.

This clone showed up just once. The CDR3 reads CASSLPETHSYEQYF. As DNA, the CDR3 is TGTGCCAGCAGCTTACCTGAGACACACTCCTACGAGCAGTACTTC. This chain links TRBV11-2 with TRBJ2-7; unclear D gene. CDR3 length: 15 residues. V was shortened by 2 bases and J by 0 bases, with 11 bases between the two germline ends. CDR1 is SGHAT and CDR2 is FQNNGV in the germline V gene.

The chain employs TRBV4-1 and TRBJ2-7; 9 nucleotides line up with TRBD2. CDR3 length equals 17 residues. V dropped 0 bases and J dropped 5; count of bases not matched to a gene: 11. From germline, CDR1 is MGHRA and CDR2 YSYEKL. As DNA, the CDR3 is TGCGCCAGCAGCCAAGATACCCTAGCGGGACTTATGAACGAGCAGTACTTC. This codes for CASSQDTLAGLMNEQYF.

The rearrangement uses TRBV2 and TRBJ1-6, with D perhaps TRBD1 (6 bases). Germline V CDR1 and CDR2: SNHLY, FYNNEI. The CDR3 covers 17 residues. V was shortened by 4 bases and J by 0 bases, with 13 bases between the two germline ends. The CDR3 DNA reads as TGTGCCAGCAGTGCACGACAGGCAAGCTCCTATAATTCACCCCTCCACTTT. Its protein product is CASSARQASSYNSPLHF.

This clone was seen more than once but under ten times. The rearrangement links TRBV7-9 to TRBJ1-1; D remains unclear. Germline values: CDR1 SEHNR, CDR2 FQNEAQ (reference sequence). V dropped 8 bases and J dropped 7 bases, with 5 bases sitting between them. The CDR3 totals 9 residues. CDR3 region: CASGHEAFF. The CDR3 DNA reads TGTGCCAGCGGCCATGAAGCTTTCTTT.

CDR3: CASSPGLDTDTQYF. The CDR3 DNA follows: TGCGCCAGCAGCCCAGGACTCGACACAGATACGCAGTATTTT. The chain couples TRBV5-1 to TRBJ2-3; perhaps TRBD2 as D (5 bases). Germline lookup yields CDR1 SGHRS and CDR2 YFSETQ. The CDR3 runs to 14 residues. Trimming left V 4 bases short and J 2 bases short, with 11 bases between.

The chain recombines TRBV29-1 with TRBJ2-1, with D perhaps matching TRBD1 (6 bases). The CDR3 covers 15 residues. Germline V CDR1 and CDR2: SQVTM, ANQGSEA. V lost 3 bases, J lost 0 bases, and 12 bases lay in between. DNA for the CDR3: TGCAGCGTTGACACCAGGGGACACTCCTACAATGAGCAGTTCTTC. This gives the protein CSVDTRGHSYNEQFF.

The DNA of the CDR3 is TGTGCCATCAGCGGGGGACAGGGGGTACCTGAAGCTTTCTTT. Protein: CAISGGQGVPEAFF. The chain is built from TRBV10-3 and TRBJ1-1; the match to TRBD1 covers 11 bases. The CDR3 has 14 residues. The germline V gene has CDR1 ENHRY and CDR2 SYGVKD. Unmatched junction bases numbered 6, after V lost 6 bases and J lost 6 bases.

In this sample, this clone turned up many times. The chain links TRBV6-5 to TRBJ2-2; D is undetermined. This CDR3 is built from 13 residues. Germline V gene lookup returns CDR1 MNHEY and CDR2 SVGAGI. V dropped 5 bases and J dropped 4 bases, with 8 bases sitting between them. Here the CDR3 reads CASSLVSTGELFF. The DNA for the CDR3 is TGTGCCAGCAGTCTGGTCAGCACCGGGGAGCTGTTTTTT.

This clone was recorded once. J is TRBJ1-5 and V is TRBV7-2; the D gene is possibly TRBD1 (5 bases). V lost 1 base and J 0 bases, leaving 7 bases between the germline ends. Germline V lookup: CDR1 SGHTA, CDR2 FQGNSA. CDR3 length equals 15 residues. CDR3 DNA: TGTGCCAGCAGCTTAGAGGGGTATAGCAATCAGCCCCAGCATTTT. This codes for CASSLEGYSNQPQHF.

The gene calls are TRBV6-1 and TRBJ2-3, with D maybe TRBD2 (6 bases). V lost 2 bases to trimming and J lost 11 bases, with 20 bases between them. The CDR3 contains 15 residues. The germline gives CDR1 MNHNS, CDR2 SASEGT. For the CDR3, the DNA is TGTGCCAGCAGTGAACAAGCAACGAACTCCGGGGGGCAGTATTTT. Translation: CASSEQATNSGGQYF.

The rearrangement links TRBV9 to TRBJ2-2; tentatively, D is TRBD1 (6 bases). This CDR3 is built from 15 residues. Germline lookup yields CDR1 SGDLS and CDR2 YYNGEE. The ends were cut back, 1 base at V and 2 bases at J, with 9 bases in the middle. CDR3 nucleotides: TGTGCCAGCAGCGTACAGGGGCTTAACACCGGGGAGCTGTTTTTT. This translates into CASSVQGLNTGELFF.

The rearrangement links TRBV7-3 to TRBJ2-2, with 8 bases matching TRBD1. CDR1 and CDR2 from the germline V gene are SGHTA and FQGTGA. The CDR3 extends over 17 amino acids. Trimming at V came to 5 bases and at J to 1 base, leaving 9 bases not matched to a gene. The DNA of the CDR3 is TGTGCCAGCAGCCGCGGACAGGGCCCATTGAACACCGGGGAGCTGTTTTTT. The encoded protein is CASSRGQGPLNTGELFF.

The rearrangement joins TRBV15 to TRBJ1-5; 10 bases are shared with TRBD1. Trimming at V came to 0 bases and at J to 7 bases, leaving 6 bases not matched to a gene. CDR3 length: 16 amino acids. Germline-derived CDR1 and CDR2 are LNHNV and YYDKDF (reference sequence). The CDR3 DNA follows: TGTGCCACCAGCAGAGATTCGACAGGGGGCGTCCAGCCCCAGCATTTT. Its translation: CATSRDSTGGVQPQHF.

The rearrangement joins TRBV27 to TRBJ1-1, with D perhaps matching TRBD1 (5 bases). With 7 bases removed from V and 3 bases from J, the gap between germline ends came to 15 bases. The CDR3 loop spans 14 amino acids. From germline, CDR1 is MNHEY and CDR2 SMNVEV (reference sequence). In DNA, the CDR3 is TGTGCCAGCACCCCGAACTCAGGGTACACTGAAGCTTTCTTT. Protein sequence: CASTPNSGYTEAFF.

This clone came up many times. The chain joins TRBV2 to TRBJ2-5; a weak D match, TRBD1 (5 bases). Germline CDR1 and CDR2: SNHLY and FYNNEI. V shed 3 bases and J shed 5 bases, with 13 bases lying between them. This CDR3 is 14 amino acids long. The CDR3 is CASSDVQGEETQYF. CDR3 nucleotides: TGTGCCAGCAGTGACGTCCAGGGTGAGGAGACCCAGTACTTC. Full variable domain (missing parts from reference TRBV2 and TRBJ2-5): EPEVTQTPSHQVTQMGQEVILRCVPISNHLYFYWYRQILGQKVEFLVSFYNNEISEKSEIFDDQFSVERPDGSNFTLKIRSTKLEDSAMYFCASSDVQGEETQYFGPGTRLLVL.